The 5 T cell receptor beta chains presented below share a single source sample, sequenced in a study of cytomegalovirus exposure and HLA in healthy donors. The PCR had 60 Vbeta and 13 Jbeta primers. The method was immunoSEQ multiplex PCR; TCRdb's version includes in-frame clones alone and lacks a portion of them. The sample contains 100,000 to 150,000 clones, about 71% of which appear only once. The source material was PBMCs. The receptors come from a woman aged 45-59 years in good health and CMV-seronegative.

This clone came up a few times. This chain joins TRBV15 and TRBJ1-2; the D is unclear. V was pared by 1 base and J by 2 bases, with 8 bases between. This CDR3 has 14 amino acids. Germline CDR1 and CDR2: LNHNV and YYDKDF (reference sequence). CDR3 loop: CATSRATGNYGYTF. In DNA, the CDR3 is TGTGCCACCAGCAGAGCCACGGGGAACTATGGCTACACCTTC.

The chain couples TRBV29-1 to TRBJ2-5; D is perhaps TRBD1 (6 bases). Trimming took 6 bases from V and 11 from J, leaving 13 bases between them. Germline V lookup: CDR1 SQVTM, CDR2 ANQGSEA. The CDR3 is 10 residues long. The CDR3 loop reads CSVKNREQYF. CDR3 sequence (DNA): TGCAGCGTAAAAAACAGGGAGCAGTACTTC. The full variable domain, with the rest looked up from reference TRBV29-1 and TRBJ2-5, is SAVISQKPSRDICQRGTSLTIQCQVDSQVTMMFWYRQQPGQSLTLIATANQGSEATYESGFVIDKFPISRPNLTFSTLTVSNMSPEDSSIYLCSVKNREQYFGPGTRLLVL.

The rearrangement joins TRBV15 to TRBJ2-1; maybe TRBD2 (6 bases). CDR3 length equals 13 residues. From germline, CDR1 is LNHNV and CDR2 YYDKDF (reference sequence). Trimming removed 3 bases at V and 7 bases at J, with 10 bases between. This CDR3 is CATSRAGSNEQFF. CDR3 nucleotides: TGTGCCACCAGCAGGGCGGGGTCGAATGAGCAGTTCTTC. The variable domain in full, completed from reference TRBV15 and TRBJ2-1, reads DAMVIQNPRYQVTQFGKPVTLSCSQTLNHNVMYWYQQKSSQAPKLLFHYYDKDFNNEADTPDNFQSRRPNTSFCFLDIRSPGLGDTAMYLCATSRAGSNEQFFGPGTRLTVL.

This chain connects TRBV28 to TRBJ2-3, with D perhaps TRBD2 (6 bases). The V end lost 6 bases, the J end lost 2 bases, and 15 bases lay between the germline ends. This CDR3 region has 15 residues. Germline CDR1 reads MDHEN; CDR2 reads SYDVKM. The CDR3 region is CASRPPAGATDTQYF. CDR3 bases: TGTGCCAGCAGACCCCCAGCGGGTGCCACAGATACGCAGTATTTT.

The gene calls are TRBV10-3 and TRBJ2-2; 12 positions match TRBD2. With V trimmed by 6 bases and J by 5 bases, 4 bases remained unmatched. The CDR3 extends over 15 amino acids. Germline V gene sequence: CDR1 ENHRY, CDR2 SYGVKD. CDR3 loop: CAIRDTSGRTGELFF. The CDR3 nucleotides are TGTGCCATCAGGGACACTAGCGGGAGGACCGGGGAGCTGTTTTTT.